The 6 T cell receptor beta chains below come from one sample, sequenced in a study of vaccination and CD4 T cells after COVID-19. Treatment noted: roughly nine-day PBMC culture with coronavirus spike peptide pools or control peptides (ViraFEST assay). Researchers collected the unexposed donor's CD4+ T cells before the COVID-19 pandemic (2011-2018). Sequenced with the Oncomine TCR Beta short-read assay was DNA taken from cultured CD4+ T cells. Scientists extracted genomic DNA from CD4+ T cells grown in culture. TCRdb reanalysed the PCR reads using MiXCR and keeps one entry per CDR3 protein. The data show some 9,900 distinct CDR3 sequences, 30% seen once. Antigens for these TCRs are unknown. Source material: CD4+ T cells from blood, cultured in vitro. The receptor source for this set is a human donor in good health.

The chain couples TRBV5-1 to TRBJ1-6, with D unclear. The germline CDR1 and CDR2 sequences are SGHRS and YFSETQ. The V and J ends lost 5 bases and 5 bases respectively, with 14 bases between them. This CDR3 spans 15 amino acids. CDR3 in amino acids: CASRLLPPDNSPLHF. The CDR3 DNA sequence: TGCGCCAGCAGGCTCCTGCCACCCGATAATTCACCCCTCCACTTT. The complete variable domain, with remaining parts taken from reference TRBV5-1 and TRBJ1-6, reads KAGVTQTPRYLIKTRGQQVTLSCSPISGHRSVSWYQQTPGQGLQFLFEYFSETQRNKGNFPGRFSGRQFSNSRSEMNVSTLELGDSALYLCASRLLPPDNSPLHFGNGTRLTVT.

The J gene is TRBJ2-7, the V gene TRBV6-1, with D perhaps matching TRBD2 (6 bases). Trimming cost V 2 bases and J 4 bases, with 9 bases left between them. From germline, CDR1 is MNHNS and CDR2 SASEGT. The length of the CDR3 is 13 residues. The CDR3, as DNA: TGTGCCAGCAGTGAATCGGGGAGGTACGAGCAGTACTTC. This gives the protein CASSESGRYEQYF.

The gene calls are TRBV7-3 and TRBJ1-2; D perhaps matches TRBD1 (5 bases). V dropped 6 bases and J dropped 13 bases, with 18 bases sitting between them. Germline lookup yields CDR1 SGHTA and CDR2 FQGTGA. The CDR3 is made up of 12 amino acids. CDR3 amino acids: CASSPMGRALTF. The CDR3 nucleotides read TGTGCCAGCAGTCCTATGGGCAGGGCCCTCACCTTC.

This clonotype came up a few times. The chain carries TRBV15 and TRBJ2-1; 10 bases match TRBD1. The CDR3 contains 17 residues. The germline V gene has CDR1 LNHNV and CDR2 YYDKDF (reference sequence). Trimming cost V 3 bases and J 8 bases; bases outside gene matches: 13. CDR3 protein: CATSRTVLGTGVYEQFF. The CDR3 DNA reads TGTGCCACCAGCAGGACGGTTTTGGGGACAGGGGTTTATGAGCAGTTCTTC.

CDR3 DNA sequence: TGCAGTACAACTAGCGGGGTGGGAGAGCAGTACTTC. It translates to CSTTSGVGEQYF. The rearrangement links TRBV29-1 to TRBJ2-7, with 10 bases matching TRBD2. The V gene's germline CDR1 is SQVTM and CDR2 ANQGSEA. The CDR3 runs to 12 residues.

This clonotype is medium-sized by share. The chain recombines TRBV27 with TRBJ1-5, with a weak D call TRBD1 (5 bases). CDR3 length: 12 amino acids. The germline V gene has CDR1 MNHEY and CDR2 SMNVEV (reference sequence). Deletions cut 8 bases from V and 4 bases from J, with 9 bases between. CDR3 coding DNA: TGTGCCAGCGGGAGACAGAATCAGCCCCAGCATTTT. Translated, it gives CASGRQNQPQHF.